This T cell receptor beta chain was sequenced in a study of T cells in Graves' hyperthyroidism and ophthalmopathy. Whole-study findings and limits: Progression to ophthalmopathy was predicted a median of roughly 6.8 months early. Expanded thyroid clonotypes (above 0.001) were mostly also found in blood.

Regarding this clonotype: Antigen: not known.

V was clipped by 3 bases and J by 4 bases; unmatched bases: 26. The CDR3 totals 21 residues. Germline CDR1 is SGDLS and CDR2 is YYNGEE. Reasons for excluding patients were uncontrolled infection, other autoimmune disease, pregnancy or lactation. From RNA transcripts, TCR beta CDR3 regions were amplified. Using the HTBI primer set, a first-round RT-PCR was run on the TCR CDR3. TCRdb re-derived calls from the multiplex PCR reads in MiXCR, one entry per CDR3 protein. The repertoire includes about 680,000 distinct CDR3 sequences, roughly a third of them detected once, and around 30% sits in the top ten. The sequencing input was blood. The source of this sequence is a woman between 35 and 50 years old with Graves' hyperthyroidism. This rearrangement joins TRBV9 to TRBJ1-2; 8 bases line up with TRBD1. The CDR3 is CASSGPREGGQVGLQPYGYTF. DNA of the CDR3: TGTGCCAGCAGCGGCCCCAGAGAGGGGGGACAGGTCGGTCTCCAGCCCTATGGCTACACCTTC. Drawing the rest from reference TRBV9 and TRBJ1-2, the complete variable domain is DSGVTQTPKHLITATGQRVTLRCSPRSGDLSVYWYQQSLDQGLQFLIQYYNGEERAKGNILERFSAQQFPDLHSELNLSSLELGDSALYFCASSGPREGGQVGLQPYGYTFGSGTRLTVV.